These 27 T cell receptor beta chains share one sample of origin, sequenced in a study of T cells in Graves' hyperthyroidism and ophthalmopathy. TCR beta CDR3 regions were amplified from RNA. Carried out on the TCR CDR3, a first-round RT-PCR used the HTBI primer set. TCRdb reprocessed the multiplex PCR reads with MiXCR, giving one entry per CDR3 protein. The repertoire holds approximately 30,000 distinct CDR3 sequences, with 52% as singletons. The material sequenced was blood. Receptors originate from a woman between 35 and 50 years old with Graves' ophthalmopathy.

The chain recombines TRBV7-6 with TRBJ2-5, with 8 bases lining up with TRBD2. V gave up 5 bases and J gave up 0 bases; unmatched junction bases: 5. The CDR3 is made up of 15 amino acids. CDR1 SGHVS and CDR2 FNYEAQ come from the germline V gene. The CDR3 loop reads CASSPAGGHQETQYF. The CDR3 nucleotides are TGTGCCAGCAGCCCGGCGGGGGGACACCAAGAGACCCAGTACTTC.

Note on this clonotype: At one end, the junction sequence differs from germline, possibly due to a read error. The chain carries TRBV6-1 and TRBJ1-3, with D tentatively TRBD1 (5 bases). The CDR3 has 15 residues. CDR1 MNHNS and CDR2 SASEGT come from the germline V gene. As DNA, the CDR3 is TGTGCTAGCAGTGACCTGACGCAGGGTGGAGACACCATATATTTT. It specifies CASSDLTQGGDTIYF.

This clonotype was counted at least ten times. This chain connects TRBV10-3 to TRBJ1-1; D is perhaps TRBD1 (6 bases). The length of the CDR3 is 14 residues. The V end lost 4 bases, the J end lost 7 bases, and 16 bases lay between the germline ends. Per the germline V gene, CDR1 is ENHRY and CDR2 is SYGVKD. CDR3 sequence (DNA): TGTGCCATCAGTGGGAGGGGGGGGCATCGTGAAGCTTTCTTT. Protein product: CAISGRGGHREAFF.

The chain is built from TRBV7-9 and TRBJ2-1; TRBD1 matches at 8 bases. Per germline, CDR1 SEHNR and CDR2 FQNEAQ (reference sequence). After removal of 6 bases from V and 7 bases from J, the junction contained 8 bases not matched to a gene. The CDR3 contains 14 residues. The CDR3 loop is CASRPGQGFNEQFF. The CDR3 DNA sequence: TGTGCCAGCAGACCCGGACAGGGATTTAATGAGCAGTTCTTC. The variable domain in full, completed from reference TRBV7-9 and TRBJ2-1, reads DTGVSQNPRHKITKRGQNVTFRCDPISEHNRLYWYRQTLGQGPEFLTYFQNEAQLEKSRLLSDRFSAERPKGSFSTLEIQRTEQGDSAMYLCASRPGQGFNEQFFGPGTRLTVL.

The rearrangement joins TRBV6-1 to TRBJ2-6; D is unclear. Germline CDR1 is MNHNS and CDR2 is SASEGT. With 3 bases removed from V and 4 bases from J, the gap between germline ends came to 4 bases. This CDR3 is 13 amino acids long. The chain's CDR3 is CASSEFGANVLTF. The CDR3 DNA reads TGTGCCAGCAGTGAGTTCGGGGCCAACGTCCTGACTTTC.

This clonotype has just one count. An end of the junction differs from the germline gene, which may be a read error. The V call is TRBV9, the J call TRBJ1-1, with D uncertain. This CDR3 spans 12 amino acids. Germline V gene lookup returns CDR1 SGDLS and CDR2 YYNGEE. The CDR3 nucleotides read TGTGCCAGCAGCTTAGATGGTGGTCAAGCTCTCTTT. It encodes CASSLDGGQALF. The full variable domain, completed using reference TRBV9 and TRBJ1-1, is DSGVTQTPKHLITATGQRVTLRCSPRSGDLSVYWYQQSLDQGLQFLIQYYNGEERAKGNILERFSAQQFPDLHSELNLSSLELGDSALYFCASSLDGGQALFGQGTRLTVV.

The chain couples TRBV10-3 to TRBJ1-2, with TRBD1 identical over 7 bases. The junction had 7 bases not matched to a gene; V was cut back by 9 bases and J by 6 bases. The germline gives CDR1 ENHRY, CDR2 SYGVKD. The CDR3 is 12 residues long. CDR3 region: CAIGDRVHGYTF. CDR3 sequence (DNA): TGTGCCATAGGTGACAGGGTGCATGGCTACACCTTC.

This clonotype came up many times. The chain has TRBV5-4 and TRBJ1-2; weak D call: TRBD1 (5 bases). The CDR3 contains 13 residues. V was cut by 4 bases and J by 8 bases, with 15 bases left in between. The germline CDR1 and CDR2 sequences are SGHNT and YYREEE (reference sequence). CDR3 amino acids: CASSRDSREGYTF. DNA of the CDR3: TGTGCCAGCAGCCGGGACTCCCGGGAGGGCTACACCTTC.

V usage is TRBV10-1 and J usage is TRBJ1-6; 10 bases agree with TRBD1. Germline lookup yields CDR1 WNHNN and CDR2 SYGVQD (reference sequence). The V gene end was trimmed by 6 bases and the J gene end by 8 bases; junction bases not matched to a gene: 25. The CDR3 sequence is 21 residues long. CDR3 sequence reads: CASSEREKGKAGGTGDSPLHF. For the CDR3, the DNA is TGCGCCAGCAGCGAACGTGAGAAAGGGAAGGCCGGGGGGACAGGGGATTCACCCCTCCACTTT.

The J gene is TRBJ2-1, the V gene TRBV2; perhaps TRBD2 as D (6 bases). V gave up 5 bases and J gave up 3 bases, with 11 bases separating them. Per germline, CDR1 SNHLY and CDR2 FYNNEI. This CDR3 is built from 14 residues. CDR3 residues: CASSSGLGYNEQFF. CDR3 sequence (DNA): TGTGCCAGCAGTTCGGGACTGGGCTACAATGAGCAGTTCTTC. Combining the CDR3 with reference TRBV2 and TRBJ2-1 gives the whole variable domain EPEVTQTPSHQVTQMGQEVILRCVPISNHLYFYWYRQILGQKVEFLVSFYNNEISEKSEIFDDQFSVERPDGSNFTLKIRSTKLEDSAMYFCASSSGLGYNEQFFGPGTRLTVL.

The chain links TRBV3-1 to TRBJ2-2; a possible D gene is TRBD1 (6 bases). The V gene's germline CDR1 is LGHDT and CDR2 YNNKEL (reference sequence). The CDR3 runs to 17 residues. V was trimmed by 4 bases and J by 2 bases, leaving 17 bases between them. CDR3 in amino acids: CASSRTRQAENTGELFF. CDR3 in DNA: TGTGCCAGCAGCCGGACACGACAGGCTGAAAACACCGGGGAGCTGTTTTTT.

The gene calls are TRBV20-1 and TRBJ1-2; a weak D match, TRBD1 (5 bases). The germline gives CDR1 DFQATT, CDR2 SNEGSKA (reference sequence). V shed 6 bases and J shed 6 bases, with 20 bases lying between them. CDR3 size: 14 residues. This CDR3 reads CSATTSGGSHGYTF. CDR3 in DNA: TGCAGTGCCACTACTAGCGGGGGGAGCCATGGCTACACCTTC.

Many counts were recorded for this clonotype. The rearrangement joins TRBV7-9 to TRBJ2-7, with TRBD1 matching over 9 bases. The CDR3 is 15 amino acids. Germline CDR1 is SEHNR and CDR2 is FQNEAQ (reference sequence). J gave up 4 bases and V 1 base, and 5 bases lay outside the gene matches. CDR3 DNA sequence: TGTGCCAGCAGCTTAGGTACAGGGGGCTTATACGAGCAGTACTTC. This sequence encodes CASSLGTGGLYEQYF. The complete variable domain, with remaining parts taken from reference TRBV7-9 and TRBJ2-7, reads DTGVSQNPRHKITKRGQNVTFRCDPISEHNRLYWYRQTLGQGPEFLTYFQNEAQLEKSRLLSDRFSAERPKGSFSTLEIQRTEQGDSAMYLCASSLGTGGLYEQYFGPGTRLTVT.

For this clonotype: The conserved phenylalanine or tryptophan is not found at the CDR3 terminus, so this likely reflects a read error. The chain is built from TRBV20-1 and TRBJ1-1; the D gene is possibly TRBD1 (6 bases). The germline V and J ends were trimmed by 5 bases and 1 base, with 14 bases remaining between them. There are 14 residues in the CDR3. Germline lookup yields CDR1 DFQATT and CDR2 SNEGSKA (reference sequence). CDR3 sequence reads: CSAVKGTRNTEAFC. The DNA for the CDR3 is TGCAGTGCTGTCAAGGGGACACGGAACACTGAAGCTTTCTGT.

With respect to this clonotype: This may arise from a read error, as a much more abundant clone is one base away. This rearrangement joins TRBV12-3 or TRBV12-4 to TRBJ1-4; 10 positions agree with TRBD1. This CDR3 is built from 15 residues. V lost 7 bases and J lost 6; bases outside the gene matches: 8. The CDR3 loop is CASTPGQGTDEKLFF. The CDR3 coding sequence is TGTGCCAGCACCCCGGGACAGGGGACCGATGAAAAACTGTTTTTT.

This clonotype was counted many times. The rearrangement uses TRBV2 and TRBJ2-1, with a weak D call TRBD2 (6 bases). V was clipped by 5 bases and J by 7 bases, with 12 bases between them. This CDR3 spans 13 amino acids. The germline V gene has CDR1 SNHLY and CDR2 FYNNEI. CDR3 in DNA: TGTGCCAGCAGTTCGGGACTGGATAATGAGCAGTTCTTC. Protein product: CASSSGLDNEQFF.

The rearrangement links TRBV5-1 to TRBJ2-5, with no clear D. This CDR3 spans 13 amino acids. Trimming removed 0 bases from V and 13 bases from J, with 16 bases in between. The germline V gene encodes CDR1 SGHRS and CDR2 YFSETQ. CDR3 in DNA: TGCGCCAGCAGCTTGGCCGTCGGACCGAAGGGGTACTTC. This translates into CASSLAVGPKGYF.

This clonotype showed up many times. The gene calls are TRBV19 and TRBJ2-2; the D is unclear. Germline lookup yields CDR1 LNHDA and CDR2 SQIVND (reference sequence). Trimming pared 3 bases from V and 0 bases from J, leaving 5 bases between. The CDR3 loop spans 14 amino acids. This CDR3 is CASSIEANTGELFF. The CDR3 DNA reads TGTGCCAGTAGTATTGAAGCGAACACCGGGGAGCTGTTTTTT.

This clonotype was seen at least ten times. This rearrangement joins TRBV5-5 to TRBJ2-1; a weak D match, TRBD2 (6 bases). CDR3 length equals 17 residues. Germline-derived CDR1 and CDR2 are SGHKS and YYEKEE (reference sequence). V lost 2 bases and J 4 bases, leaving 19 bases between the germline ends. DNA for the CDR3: TGTGCCAGCAGCTTTTGGGATAGCGGCGGAAGTTACAATGAGCAGTTCTTC. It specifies CASSFWDSGGSYNEQFF.

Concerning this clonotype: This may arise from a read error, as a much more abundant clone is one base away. The CDR3 nucleotides read TGTGCCAGCAGTTTATCCCGCCCCACAGGGGAGAAGGAGCAGTTCTTC. Translation gives CASSLSRPTGEKEQFF. The chain joins TRBV27 to TRBJ2-1; 7 bases are a match to TRBD1. Germline assignment: CDR1 MNHEY and CDR2 SMNVEV (reference sequence). This CDR3 region has 16 residues. Losses at the gene ends were 0 bases for V and 10 bases for J; bases not matched to a gene: 12.

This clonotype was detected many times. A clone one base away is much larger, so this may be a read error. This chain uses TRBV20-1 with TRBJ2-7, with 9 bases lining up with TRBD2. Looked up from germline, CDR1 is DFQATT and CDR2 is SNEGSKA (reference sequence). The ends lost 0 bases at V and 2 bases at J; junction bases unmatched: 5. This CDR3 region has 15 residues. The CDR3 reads CSARESGRIAYEQYF. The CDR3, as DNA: TGCAGTGCTAGAGAGAGCGGGAGGATTGCCTACGAGCAGTACTTC.

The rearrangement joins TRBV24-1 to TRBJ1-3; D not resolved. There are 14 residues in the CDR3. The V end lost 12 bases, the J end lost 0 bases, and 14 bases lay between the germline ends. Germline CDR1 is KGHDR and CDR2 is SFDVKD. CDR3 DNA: TGTGCCGTCCTTCTTGGCTACTCTGGAAACACCATATATTTT. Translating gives CAVLLGYSGNTIYF.

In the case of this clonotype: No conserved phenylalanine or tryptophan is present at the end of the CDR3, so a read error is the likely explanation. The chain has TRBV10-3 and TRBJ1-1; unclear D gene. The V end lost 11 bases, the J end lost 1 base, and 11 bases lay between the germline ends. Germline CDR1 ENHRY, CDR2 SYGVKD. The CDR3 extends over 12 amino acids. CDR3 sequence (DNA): TGTGCCGCCATGGGCCCGAACACTGAAGCTTTCCTT. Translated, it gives CAAMGPNTEAFL.

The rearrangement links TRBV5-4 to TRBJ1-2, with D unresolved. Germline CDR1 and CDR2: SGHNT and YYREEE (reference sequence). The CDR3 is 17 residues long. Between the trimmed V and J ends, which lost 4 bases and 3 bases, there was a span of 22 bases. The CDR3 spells CASSPRAGLPNDYGYTF. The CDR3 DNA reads TGTGCCAGCAGCCCCCGGGCGGGGTTGCCGAACGACTATGGCTACACCTTC.

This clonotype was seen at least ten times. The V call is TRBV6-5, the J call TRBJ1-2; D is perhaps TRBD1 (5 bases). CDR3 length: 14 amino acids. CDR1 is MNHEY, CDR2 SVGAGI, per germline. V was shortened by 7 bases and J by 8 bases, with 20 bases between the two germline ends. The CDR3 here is CASTPWGGVEGYTF. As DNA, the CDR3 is TGTGCCAGCACACCCTGGGGGGGGGTCGAGGGCTACACCTTC.

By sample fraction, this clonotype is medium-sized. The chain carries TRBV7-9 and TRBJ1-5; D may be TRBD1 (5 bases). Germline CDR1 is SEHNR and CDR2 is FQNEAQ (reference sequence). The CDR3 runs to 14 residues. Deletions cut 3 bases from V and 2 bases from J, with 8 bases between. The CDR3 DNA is TGTGCCAGCAGCTTCGACAGAGGCAATCAGCCCCAGCATTTT. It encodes CASSFDRGNQPQHF.

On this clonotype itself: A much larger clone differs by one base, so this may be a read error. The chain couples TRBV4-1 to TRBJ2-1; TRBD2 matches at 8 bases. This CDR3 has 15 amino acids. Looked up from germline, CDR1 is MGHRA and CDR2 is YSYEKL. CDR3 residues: CASSQETGGGLEQSF. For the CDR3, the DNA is TGCGCCAGCAGCCAAGAAACGGGAGGGGGGCTCGAGCAGTCCTTC.